This T cell receptor beta chain was documented in a study of cytomegalovirus exposure and HLA in healthy donors. A few counts support this clone. The V gene's germline CDR1 is SGHTA and CDR2 FQGNSA. CDR3 size: 16 residues. V was pared by 5 bases and J by 0 bases, with 15 bases between. The study ran its PCR with 60 Vbeta and 13 Jbeta primers. Clones were sequenced by immunoSEQ multiplex PCR, and TCRdb holds only the in-frame ones, with some missing. The sample shows about 110,000 clones, about two thirds of them seen only once. This chain links TRBV7-2 with TRBJ2-3; D uncertain. The sequence came from a boy aged 10-17 years in good health and CMV-seronegative. Sequences were obtained from PBMCs. The CDR3 DNA sequence: TGTGCCAGCAGCAAGATACAAACTACTAGCACAGATACGCAGTATTTT. Its translation: CASSKIQTTSTDTQYF.